A selection of T cell receptor beta chains follows, all from one sample in a study of cytomegalovirus exposure and HLA in healthy donors. Libraries were prepared by immunoSEQ multiplex PCR; TCRdb keeps only in-frame clonotypes and omits some of them. The table records around 110,000 clones, roughly three quarters of them present only once. The sequencing input was PBMCs. Receptors originate from a woman younger than 35 in good health and CMV-seronegative. Each CDR3 is given with its conserved first and last residue. The order of the fields is D gene, CDR3 length, clone size, V gene, J gene, CDR3 DNA, CDR3 protein. D genes are given only for firm matches. Clone size is stated in some rows and not others, as once, few, many or a class when expanded.

TRBD1	15	-	TRBV30	TRBJ2-7	TGTGCCTGGAGCCATGACGGACAGGGGGCCTACGAGCAGTACTTC	CAWSHDGQGAYEQYF
TRBD2	15	-	TRBV6-6	TRBJ2-1	TGTGCCAGCAGGAGGACTAGCGGGGTGTACAATGAGCAGTTCTTC	CASRRTSGVYNEQFF
-	15	once	TRBV7-2	TRBJ1-3	TGTGCCAGCAGCGAACAGGTGTTCTCTGGAAACACCATATATTTT	CASSEQVFSGNTIYF
-	14	-	TRBV5-6	TRBJ2-1	TGTGCCAGCAGCTTGGGGGGGCGCTACAATGAGCAGTTCTTC	CASSLGGRYNEQFF
-	17	few	TRBV19	TRBJ1-5	TGTGCCAGTAGTATAGTCCCTGACAGAGTTAGCAATCAGCCCCAGCATTTT	CASSIVPDRVSNQPQHF
TRBD1	14	few	TRBV4-1	TRBJ1-2	TGCGCCAGCAGCAAAACAGGGGGCGAACATGGCTACACCTTC	CASSKTGGEHGYTF
TRBD1	15	-	TRBV4-1	TRBJ1-2	TGCGCCAGCAGCCAAGGACAGGGGGAGAACTATGGCTACACCTTC	CASSQGQGENYGYTF
-	14	-	TRBV6-1	TRBJ1-1	TGTGCCAGCAGTGAATTTCGGGGTGACACTGAAGCTTTCTTT	CASSEFRGDTEAFF
TRBD2	16	-	TRBV27	TRBJ2-2	TGTGCCAGCAGTTTCCGACTAGCGGGGGGGTTCGGGGAGCTGTTTTTT	CASSFRLAGGFGELFF
-	15	few	TRBV5-3	TRBJ1-1	TGTGCCAGAAGCCCCCTGGATGTGGAGGACACTGAAGCTTTCTTT	CARSPLDVEDTEAFF
-	18	few	TRBV5-4	TRBJ1-2	TGTGCCAGCAGCCCGCAGGACACAGTTAGATTAGCTAACTATGGCTACACCTTC	CASSPQDTVRLANYGYTF
TRBD2	16	-	TRBV30	TRBJ2-1	TGTGCCTGGAGTCGAGCGGGAACGTTCCCCTACAATGAGCAGTTCTTC	CAWSRAGTFPYNEQFF
-	12	-	TRBV6-5	TRBJ1-1	TGTGCCAGCAGTTACAAGGACTCCGAAGCTTTCTTT	CASSYKDSEAFF
-	14	-	TRBV15	TRBJ2-7	TGTGCCACCAGCAGAGAAATACGGAGGGGCATACTGTACTTC	CATSREIRRGILYF
-	13	-	TRBV2	TRBJ1-1	TGTGCCAGCAGTGACAGAAGGAACACTGAAGCTTTCTTT	CASSDRRNTEAFF
TRBD2	13	-	TRBV5-1	TRBJ2-7	TGCGCCAGCAGGCTAACGGGGGGCTACGAGCAGTACTTC	CASRLTGGYEQYF
TRBD1	15	-	TRBV6-1	TRBJ2-3	TGTGCCAGCAGCCACGGACAGGGCATAGCAGATACGCAGTATTTT	CASSHGQGIADTQYF